This TCR beta chain was documented in a study of OX40 agonist ivuxolimab in advanced cancers. Across the study: The dose of intravenous ivuxolimab that patients received every 2 weeks ranged from 0.01 to 10 mg/kg. From roughly 20 to 90 years was the age range, with a mean of around 57 years, and about 78% were male.

This CDR3 comprises 18 residues. Losses at the gene ends were 2 bases for V and 0 bases for J; bases not matched to a gene: 12. Germline V gives CDR1 SEHNR, CDR2 FQNEAQ (reference sequence). Details on this clone: Its cognate antigen is unknown.

Generated by immunoSEQ multiplex PCR, the TCRdb table keeps only in-frame clones and is missing some. Of roughly 92,000 clones listed, about four fifths are singletons. Study-wide results and caveats: Researchers did not determine the expanded peripheral T cells' antigen specificity.

The TCR sequence derives from an adult with an advanced solid tumor such as melanoma, head and neck, liver or kidney cancer. V and J are TRBV7-9 and TRBJ1-1; 7 bases fit TRBD1. Here the sequenced sample was CD4+ or CD8+ T cells sorted from blood, taken in a trial of the OX40 agonist ivuxolimab. CDR3 sequence: CASSLIGQAIVMNTEAFF. The CDR3 region has the DNA TGTGCCAGCAGCTTAATCGGACAGGCTATCGTCATGAACACTGAAGCTTTCTTT.